This T cell receptor beta chain derives from a study of breast tumors, draining lymph nodes, adjacent tissues. Germline loops: CDR1 MNHNY, CDR2 SVGAGI (reference sequence). V dropped 0 bases and J dropped 3 bases, with 12 bases sitting between them. The CDR3 contains 16 residues. For this clonotype: Its antigen is unidentified. This may arise from a read error, as a much more abundant clone is one base away. The CDR3 carries no conserved terminal phenylalanine or tryptophan, so it likely arises from a read error.

General observations from the study: Tumor TCR diversity was below lymph nodes but above nontumor tissue.

MiXCR, applied by TCRdb to the multiplex PCR reads, yields one record per CDR3 protein. This sample yields about 35,000 distinct CDR3 sequences, of which 35% to 45% are seen a single time; about a tenth belongs to the top ten. This chain connects TRBV6-6 to TRBJ1-3; no reliable D call. This TCR came from a female donor with breast cancer. Some clones in this sample may be carry-over from other donors' samples. Sequencing was done on a sample of breast tumor tissue. This CDR3 is CASSYSSLGIGNTIYS. The CDR3 DNA follows: TGTGCCAGCAGTTACTCGAGTCTAGGGATTGGAAACACCATATATTCT.